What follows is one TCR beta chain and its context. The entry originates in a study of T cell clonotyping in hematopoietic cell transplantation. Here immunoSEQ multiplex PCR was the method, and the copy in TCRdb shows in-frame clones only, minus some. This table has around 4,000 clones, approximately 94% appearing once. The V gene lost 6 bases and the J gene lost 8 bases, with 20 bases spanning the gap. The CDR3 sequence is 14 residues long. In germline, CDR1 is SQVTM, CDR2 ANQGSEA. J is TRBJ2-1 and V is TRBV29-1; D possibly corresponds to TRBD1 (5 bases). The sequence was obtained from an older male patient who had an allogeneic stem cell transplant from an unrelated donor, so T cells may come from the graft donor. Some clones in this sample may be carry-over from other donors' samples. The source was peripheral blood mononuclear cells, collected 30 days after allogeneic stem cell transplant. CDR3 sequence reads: CSVTTLQGPHEQFF. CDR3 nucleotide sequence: TGCAGCGTAACAACCCTCCAGGGTCCTCATGAGCAGTTCTTC.